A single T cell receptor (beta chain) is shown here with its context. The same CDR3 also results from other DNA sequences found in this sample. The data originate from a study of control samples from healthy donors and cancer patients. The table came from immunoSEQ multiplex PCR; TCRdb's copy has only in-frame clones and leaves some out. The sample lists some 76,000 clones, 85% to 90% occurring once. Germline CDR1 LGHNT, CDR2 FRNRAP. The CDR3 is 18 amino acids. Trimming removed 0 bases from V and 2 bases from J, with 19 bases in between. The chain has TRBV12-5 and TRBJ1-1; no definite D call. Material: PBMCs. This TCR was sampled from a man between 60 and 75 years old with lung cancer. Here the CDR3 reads CASGLVPDGAVLNTEAFF. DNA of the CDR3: TGTGCTAGTGGTTTGGTACCGGACGGCGCCGTTTTAAACACTGAAGCTTTCTTT. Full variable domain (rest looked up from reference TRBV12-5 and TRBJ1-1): DARVTQTPRHKVTEMGQEVTMRCQPILGHNTVFWYRQTMMQGLELLAYFRNRAPLDDSGMPKDRFSAEMPDATLATLKIQPSEPRDSAVYFCASGLVPDGAVLNTEAFFGQGTRLTVV.